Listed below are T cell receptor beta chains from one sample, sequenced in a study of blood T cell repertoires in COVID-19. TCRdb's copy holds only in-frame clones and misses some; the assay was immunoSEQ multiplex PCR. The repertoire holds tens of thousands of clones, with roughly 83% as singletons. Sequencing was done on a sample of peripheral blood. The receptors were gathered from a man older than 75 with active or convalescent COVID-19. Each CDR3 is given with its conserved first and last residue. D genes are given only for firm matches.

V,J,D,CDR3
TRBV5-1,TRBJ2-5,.,CASTPAAGDETQYF
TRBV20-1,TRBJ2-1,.,CSASPPRRATYNEQFF
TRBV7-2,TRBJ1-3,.,CASSLLEVPSGNTIYF
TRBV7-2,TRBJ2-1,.,CASSLRRVDEQFF
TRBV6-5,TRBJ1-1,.,CASSIDRRTEAFF
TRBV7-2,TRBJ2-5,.,CASRSSFRGERETQYF
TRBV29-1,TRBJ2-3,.,CSVMGSGSTDTQYF
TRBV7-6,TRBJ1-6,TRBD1,CASSRLGQGRGNSPLHF
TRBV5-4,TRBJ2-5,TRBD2,CASTPGGSGGARTQYF
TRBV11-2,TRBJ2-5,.,CASSETGYQESQYF
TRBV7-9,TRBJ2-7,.,CASSRELYEQYF
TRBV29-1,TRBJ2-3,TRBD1,CSVQGATSTDTQYF
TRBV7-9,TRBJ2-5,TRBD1,CASSLMWRQGGETQYF
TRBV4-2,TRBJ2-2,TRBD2,CASSQKVAGGTSTGELFF